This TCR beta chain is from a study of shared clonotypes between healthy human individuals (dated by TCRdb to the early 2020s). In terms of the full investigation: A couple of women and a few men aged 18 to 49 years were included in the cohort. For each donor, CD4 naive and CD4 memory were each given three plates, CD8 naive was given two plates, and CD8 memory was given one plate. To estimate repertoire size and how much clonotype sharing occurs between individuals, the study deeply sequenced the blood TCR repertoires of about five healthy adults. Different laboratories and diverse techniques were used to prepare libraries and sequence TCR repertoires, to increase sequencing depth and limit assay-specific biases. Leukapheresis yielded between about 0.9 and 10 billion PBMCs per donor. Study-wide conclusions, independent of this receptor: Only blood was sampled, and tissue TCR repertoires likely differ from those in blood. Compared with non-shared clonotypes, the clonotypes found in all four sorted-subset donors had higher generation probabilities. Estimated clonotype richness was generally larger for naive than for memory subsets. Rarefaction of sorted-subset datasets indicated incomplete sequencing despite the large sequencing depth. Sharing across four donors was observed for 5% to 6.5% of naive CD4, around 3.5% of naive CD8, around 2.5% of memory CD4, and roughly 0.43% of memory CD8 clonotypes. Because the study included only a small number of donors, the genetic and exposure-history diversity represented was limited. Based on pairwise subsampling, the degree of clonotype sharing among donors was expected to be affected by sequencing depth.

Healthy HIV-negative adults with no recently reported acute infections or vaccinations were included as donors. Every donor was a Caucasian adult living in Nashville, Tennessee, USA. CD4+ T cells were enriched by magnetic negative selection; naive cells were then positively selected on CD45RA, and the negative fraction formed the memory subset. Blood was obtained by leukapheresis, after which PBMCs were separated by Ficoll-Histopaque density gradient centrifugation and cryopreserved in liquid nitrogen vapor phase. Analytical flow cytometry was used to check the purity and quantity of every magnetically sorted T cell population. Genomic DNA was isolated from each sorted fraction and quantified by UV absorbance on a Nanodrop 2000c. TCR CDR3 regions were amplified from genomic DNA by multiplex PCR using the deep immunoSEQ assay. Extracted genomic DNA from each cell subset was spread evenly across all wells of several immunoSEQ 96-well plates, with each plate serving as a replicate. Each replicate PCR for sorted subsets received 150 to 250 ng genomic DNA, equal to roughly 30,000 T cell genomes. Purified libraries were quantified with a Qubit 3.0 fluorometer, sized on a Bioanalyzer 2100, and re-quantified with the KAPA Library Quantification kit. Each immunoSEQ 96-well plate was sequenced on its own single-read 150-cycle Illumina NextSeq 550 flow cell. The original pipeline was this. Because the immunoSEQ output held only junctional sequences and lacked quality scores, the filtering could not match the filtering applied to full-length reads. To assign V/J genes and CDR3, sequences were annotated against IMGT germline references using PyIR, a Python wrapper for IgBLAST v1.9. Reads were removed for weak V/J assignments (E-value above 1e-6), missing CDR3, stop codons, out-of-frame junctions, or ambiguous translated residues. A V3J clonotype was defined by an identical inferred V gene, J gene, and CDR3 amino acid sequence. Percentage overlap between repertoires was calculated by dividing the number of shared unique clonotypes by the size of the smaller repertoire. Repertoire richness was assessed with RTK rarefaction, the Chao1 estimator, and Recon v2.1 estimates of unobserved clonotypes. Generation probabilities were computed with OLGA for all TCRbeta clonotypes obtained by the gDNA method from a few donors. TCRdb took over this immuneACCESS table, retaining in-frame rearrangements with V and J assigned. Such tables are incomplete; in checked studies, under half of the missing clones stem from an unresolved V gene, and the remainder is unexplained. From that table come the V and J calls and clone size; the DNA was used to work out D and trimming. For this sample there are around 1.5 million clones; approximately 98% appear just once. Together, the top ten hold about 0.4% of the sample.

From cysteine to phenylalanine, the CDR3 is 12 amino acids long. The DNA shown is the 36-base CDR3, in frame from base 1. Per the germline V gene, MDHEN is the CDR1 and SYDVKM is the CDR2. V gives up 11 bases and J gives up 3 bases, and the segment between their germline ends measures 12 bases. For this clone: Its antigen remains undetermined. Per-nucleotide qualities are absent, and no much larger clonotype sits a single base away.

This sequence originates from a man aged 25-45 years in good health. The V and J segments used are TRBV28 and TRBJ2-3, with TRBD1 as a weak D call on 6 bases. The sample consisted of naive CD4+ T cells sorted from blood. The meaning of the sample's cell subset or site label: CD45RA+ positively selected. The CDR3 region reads CAGGGETDTQYF. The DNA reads TGTGCCGGGGGCGGTGAGACAGATACGCAGTATTTT. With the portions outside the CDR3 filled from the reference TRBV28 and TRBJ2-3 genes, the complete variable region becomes DVKVTQSSRYLVKRTGEKVFLECVQDMDHENMFWYRQDPGLGLRLIYFSYDVKMKEKGDIPEGYSVSREKKERFSLILESASTNQTSMYLCAGGGETDTQYFGPGTRLTVL.